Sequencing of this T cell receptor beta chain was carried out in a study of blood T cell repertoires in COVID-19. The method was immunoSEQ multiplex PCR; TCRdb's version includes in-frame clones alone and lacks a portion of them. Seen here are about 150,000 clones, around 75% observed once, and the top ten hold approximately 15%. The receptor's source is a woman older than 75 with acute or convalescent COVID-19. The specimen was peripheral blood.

The chain's CDR3 is CASRLSGTPAGEQYF. DNA of the CDR3: TGTGCCAGCAGGCTTTCCGGGACACCGGCAGGGGAGCAGTACTTC. This rearrangement joins TRBV5-4 to TRBJ2-7; perhaps TRBD1 as D (6 bases). The CDR3 extends over 15 amino acids. The V gene lost 5 bases and the J gene lost 7 bases, with 22 bases spanning the gap. Per the germline V gene, CDR1 is SGHNT and CDR2 is YYREEE (reference sequence).